This T cell receptor (beta chain) was found in a study of shared T cell receptors in the human thymus. Germline V lookup: CDR1 SQVTM, CDR2 ANQGSEA. This CDR3 has 13 amino acids. Sequenced by immunoSEQ multiplex PCR; TCRdb stores in-frame clones only, minus some. The sample contains 500,000 to 550,000 clones, 75% to 80% of which appear only once. This clone appeared a few times. The sample also formed part of further work on human thymus T cells. That publication notes: Healthy Finnish infants having corrective surgery for congenital heart defects served as donors. Within thymic and blood repertoires, V and J gene usage appeared to be biased. Unrelated individuals had highly overlapping thymic repertoires, as reported in related research.

The receptor was derived from a boy under three years old with a congenital heart defect. The chain is built from TRBV29-1 and TRBJ1-3, with D perhaps TRBD1 (6 bases). The sample taken for sequencing was thymocytes. CDR3 DNA: TGCAGTGGATGCAGGGGAAAGGAAAACACCATATATTTT. This sequence encodes CSGCRGKENTIYF. Supplemented by reference TRBV29-1 and TRBJ1-3, the full variable domain reads SAVISQKPSRDICQRGTSLTIQCQVDSQVTMMFWYRQQPGQSLTLIATANQGSEATYESGFVIDKFPISRPNLTFSTLTVSNMSPEDSSIYLCSGCRGKENTIYFGEGSWLTVV.